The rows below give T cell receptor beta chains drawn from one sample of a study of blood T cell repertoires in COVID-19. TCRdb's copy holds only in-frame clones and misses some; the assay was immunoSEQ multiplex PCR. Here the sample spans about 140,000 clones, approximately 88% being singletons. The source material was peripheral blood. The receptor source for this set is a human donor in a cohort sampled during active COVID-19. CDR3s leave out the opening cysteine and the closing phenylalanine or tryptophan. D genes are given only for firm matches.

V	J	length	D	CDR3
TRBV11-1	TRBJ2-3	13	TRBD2	ASSPQRGGRDTQY
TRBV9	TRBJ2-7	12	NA	ASSVLPDSHEQY
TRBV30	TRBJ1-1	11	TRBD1	AGDRAGNTEAF
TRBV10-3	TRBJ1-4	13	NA	APQTVGATNEKLF
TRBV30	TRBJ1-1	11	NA	AWSDQGNTEAF
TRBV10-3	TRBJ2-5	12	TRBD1	AIRGTGGQETQY
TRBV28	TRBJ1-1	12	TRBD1	ASRPGGENTEAF
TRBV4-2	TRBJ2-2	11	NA	ASSQDNTGELF
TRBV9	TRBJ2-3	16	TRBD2	ASSVDTPGGAGADTQY
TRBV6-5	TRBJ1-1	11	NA	ASSPISGTEAF
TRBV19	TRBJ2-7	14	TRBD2	ASSIEGGLAFDEQY
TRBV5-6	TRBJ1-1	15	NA	ASSFGSTTRLNTEAF
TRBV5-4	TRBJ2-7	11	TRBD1	ASSSGTGDEQY
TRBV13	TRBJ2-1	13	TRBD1	ASSSDRGAVNEQF
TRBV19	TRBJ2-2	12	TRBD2	ASRLAENTGELF
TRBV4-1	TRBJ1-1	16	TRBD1	ASSQGIAGGIGGTEAF
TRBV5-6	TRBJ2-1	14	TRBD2	ASSWGTSGRFNEQF
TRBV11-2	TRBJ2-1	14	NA	ASSWVKGVKFDEQF
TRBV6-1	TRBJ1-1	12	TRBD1	ASSEWQGGTEAF
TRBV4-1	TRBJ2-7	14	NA	ASSRLPRLHPYEQY
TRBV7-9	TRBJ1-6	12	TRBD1	ASSQDRGNSPLH
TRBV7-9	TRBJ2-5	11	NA	ASSPPGIETQY
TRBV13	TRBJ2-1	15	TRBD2	ASSLFLAEDQTNEQF
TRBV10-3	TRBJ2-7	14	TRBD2	AISDPQTSGAYEQY
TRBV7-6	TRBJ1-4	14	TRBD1	ASSSADREDSEKLF
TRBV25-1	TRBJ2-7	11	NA	ASRVGGPYEQY
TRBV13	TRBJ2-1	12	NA	ASSIETTYNEQF
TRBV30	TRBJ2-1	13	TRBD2	AWSVLAGVGGGQF
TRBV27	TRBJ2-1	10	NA	ASTSYGKKQF
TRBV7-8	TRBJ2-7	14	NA	ASSLAPRIRNYEQY
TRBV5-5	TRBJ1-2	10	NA	ASSLVTGGYT